This T cell receptor (beta chain) was observed in a study of T cells after yellow fever vaccination. Production of TCR cDNA was by 5'RACE template switching, which also added a universal primer site and UMIs. MiXCR, run by TCRdb on the 5' RACE reads, gives a single entry per CDR3 protein. The sample has approximately 510,000 distinct CDR3 sequences, about a fifth seen once. The V and J ends lost 5 bases and 3 bases respectively, with 16 bases between them. This CDR3 has 15 amino acids. This clonotype was observed a few times. This TCR came from a man younger than 30 who received the YFV17D yellow fever vaccine. This specimen was PBMCs, taken 21 days after the first yellow fever vaccination. V and J are TRBV12-3 or TRBV12-4 and TRBJ1-1; D gene uncertain. CDR3 in amino acids: CASSRLRTGDTEAFF. CDR3 nucleotide sequence: TGTGCCAGCAGTAGATTAAGGACCGGAGACACTGAAGCTTTCTTT.